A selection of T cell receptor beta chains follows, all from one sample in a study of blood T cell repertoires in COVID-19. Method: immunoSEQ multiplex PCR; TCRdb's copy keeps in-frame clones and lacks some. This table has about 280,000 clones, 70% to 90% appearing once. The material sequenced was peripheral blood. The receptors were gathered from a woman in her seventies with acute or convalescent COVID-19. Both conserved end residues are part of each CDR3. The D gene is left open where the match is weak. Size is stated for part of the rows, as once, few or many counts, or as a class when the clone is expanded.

CDR3 protein: CAISESQVAQTTQYF
CDR3 DNA: TGTGCCATCAGTGAGTCCCAGGTGGCGCAGACTACGCAGTATTTT
CDR3 length: 15
D gene: -
clone size: -
J gene: TRBJ2-3
V gene: TRBV10-3

CDR3 protein: CASSESGYGYTF
CDR3 DNA: TGTGCCAGCAGTGAGTCGGGCTATGGCTACACCTTC
CDR3 length: 12
D gene: -
clone size: -
J gene: TRBJ1-2
V gene: TRBV6-1

CDR3 protein: CATSDSWTANNEQFF
CDR3 DNA: TGTGCCACCAGTGATTCTTGGACAGCTAACAATGAGCAGTTCTTC
CDR3 length: 15
D gene: -
clone size: -
J gene: TRBJ2-1
V gene: TRBV24-1

CDR3 protein: CASSQRQISGANVLTF
CDR3 DNA: TGCGCCAGCAGCCAACGTCAGATCTCTGGGGCCAACGTCCTGACTTTC
CDR3 length: 16
D gene: -
clone size: -
J gene: TRBJ2-6
V gene: TRBV4-1

CDR3 protein: CASSRGSTYEQYF
CDR3 DNA: TGCGCCAGCAGCAGGGGTTCCACCTACGAGCAGTACTTC
CDR3 length: 13
D gene: -
clone size: -
J gene: TRBJ2-7
V gene: TRBV5-1

CDR3 protein: CACARSEKLFF
CDR3 DNA: TGTGCCTGCGCCCGTTCTGAAAAACTGTTTTTT
CDR3 length: 11
D gene: -
clone size: once
J gene: TRBJ1-4
V gene: TRBV12-3/TRBV12-4

CDR3 protein: CASRGGGSMGEQFF
CDR3 DNA: TGTGCCAGCAGGGGCGGGGGGTCCATGGGCGAGCAGTTCTTC
CDR3 length: 14
D gene: TRBD2
clone size: -
J gene: TRBJ2-1
V gene: TRBV6-5

CDR3 protein: CASSPRRDGELFF
CDR3 DNA: TGTGCCAGCAGCCCCCGCCGGGACGGGGAGCTGTTTTTT
CDR3 length: 13
D gene: -
clone size: -
J gene: TRBJ2-2
V gene: TRBV3-1/TRBV3-2

CDR3 protein: CASSGDRYTEAFF
CDR3 DNA: TGTGCCAGCAGCGGGGACAGATACACTGAAGCTTTCTTT
CDR3 length: 13
D gene: TRBD1
clone size: -
J gene: TRBJ1-1
V gene: TRBV2

CDR3 protein: CASTTLGANSGNTIYF
CDR3 DNA: TGTGCCAGCACCACCTTGGGGGCTAACTCTGGAAACACCATATATTTT
CDR3 length: 16
D gene: -
clone size: -
J gene: TRBJ1-3
V gene: TRBV19

CDR3 protein: CSVDLQANEQFF
CDR3 DNA: TGCAGCGTTGACTTGCAGGCTAATGAGCAGTTCTTC
CDR3 length: 12
D gene: -
clone size: many
J gene: TRBJ2-1
V gene: TRBV29-1

CDR3 protein: CASTPWGGNNEQFF
CDR3 DNA: TGTGCCAGCACCCCATGGGGGGGCAACAATGAGCAGTTCTTC
CDR3 length: 14
D gene: -
clone size: -
J gene: TRBJ2-1
V gene: TRBV7-2

CDR3 protein: CATSREGVQPQHF
CDR3 DNA: TGTGCCACCAGCAGAGAAGGAGTTCAGCCCCAGCATTTT
CDR3 length: 13
D gene: -
clone size: -
J gene: TRBJ1-5
V gene: TRBV15

CDR3 protein: CASSLTLPGGMNTEAFF
CDR3 DNA: TGTGCCAGTAGCCTAACCCTCCCCGGCGGTATGAACACTGAAGCTTTCTTT
CDR3 length: 17
D gene: -
clone size: -
J gene: TRBJ1-1
V gene: TRBV19

CDR3 protein: CASSLSGGTQYF
CDR3 DNA: TGTGCCAGCAGTTTGAGCGGCGGGACCCAGTACTTC
CDR3 length: 12
D gene: -
clone size: -
J gene: TRBJ2-5
V gene: TRBV12-3/TRBV12-4

CDR3 protein: CASRGGRGVGRSDTQYF
CDR3 DNA: TGTGCCAGTCGCGGAGGGCGGGGGGTAGGTAGATCAGATACGCAGTATTTT
CDR3 length: 17
D gene: TRBD2
clone size: -
J gene: TRBJ2-3
V gene: TRBV2